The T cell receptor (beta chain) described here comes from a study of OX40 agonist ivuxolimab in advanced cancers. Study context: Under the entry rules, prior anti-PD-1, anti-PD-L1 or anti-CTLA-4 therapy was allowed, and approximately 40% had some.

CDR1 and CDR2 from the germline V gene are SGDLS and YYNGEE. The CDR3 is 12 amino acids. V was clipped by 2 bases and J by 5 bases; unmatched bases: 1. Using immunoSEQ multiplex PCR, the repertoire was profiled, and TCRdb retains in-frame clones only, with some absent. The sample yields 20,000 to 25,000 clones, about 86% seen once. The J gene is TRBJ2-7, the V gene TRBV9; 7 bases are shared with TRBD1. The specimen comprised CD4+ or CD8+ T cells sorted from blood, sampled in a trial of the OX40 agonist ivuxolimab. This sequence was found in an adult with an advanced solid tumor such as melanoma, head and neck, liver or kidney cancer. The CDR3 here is CASSVQGDEQYF. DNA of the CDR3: TGTGCCAGCAGCGTGCAGGGGGACGAGCAGTACTTC.